The 32 T cell receptor beta chains reported below all come from one sample, sequenced in a study of blood T cell repertoires in COVID-19. The protocol was immunoSEQ multiplex PCR, while the TCRdb copy is restricted to in-frame clones and leaves out a portion. Of tens of thousands of clones in the sample, 91% were seen once. Sequencing used peripheral blood. These receptors came from a human donor in a cohort sampled during active COVID-19.

V is TRBV5-1 and J is TRBJ2-1, with 8 bases lining up with TRBD2. CDR3 size: 15 residues. V gave up 8 bases and J gave up 6 bases; unmatched junction bases: 13. Germline V gene lookup returns CDR1 SGHRS and CDR2 YFSETQ. The CDR3 loop reads CASDHGRASGNEQFF. The CDR3 coding sequence is TGCGCCAGTGACCACGGGAGGGCCTCGGGCAATGAGCAGTTCTTC.

The rearrangement links TRBV9 to TRBJ1-3; D not certain. Germline-derived CDR1 and CDR2 are SGDLS and YYNGEE. The V end was cut by 2 bases, the J end by 7 bases, with 16 bases between. This CDR3 comprises 15 residues. This CDR3 is CASSVGFGSRNTIYF. In DNA form, the CDR3 reads TGTGCCAGCAGCGTTGGGTTTGGGAGCAGGAACACCATATATTTT.

The genes are TRBV5-6 and TRBJ2-3; 10 nucleotides align to TRBD1. J was trimmed by 0 bases and V by 4 bases; bases with no gene match: 8. This CDR3 spans 17 amino acids. Germline CDR1 and CDR2: SGHDT and YYEEEE. The CDR3 sequence: CASSGTTGGASTDTQYF. The CDR3 DNA reads TGTGCCAGCAGCGGGACGACAGGGGGCGCTAGCACAGATACGCAGTATTTT.

CDR3 DNA sequence: TGTGCCAGCAGCAAACTCGGGACGGGAGGGCTCACAGATACGCAGTATTTT. This sequence encodes CASSKLGTGGLTDTQYF. The rearrangement joins TRBV21-1 to TRBJ2-3; the table names TRBD2, a call not compared with the DNA. TRBV21-1 is a documented pseudogene. The CDR3 covers 17 residues.

The count of this clone is one. The J gene is TRBJ2-7, the V gene TRBV4-1, with D perhaps TRBD1 (6 bases). Germline V CDR1 and CDR2: MGHRA, YSYEKL. Trimming left V 4 bases short and J 0 bases short, with 10 bases between. The CDR3 has 14 residues. The CDR3 DNA reads as TGCGCCAGCAGCCCTCGGGACACCTCCTACGAGCAGTACTTC. Residues: CASSPRDTSYEQYF.

This clone was detected only a few times. V usage is TRBV9 and J usage is TRBJ2-3, with D possibly matching TRBD2 (6 bases). V lost 3 bases and J lost 0, with 11 bases in between. The CDR3 is 15 residues long. CDR1 and CDR2 from the germline V gene are SGDLS and YYNGEE. The DNA of the CDR3 is TGTGCCAGCAGCGCGACCGGGACTAGCACAGATACGCAGTATTTT. Residues: CASSATGTSTDTQYF.

This chain links TRBV3-1 (or the pseudogene TRBV3-2) with TRBJ2-5, with 15 bases lining up with TRBD2. Germline-derived CDR1 and CDR2 are LGHDT and YNNKEL (reference sequence). The CDR3 runs to 16 residues. With 4 bases clipped from V and 5 bases from J, the junction kept 5 bases outside the gene matches. The CDR3 loop is CASSRTSGGAFETQYF. CDR3 coding DNA: TGTGCCAGCAGCCGGACTAGCGGGGGGGCGTTTGAGACCCAGTACTTC.

J is TRBJ2-1 and V is TRBV7-9, with TRBD2 as a possible D gene (7 bases). CDR1 and CDR2 from the germline V gene are SEHNR and FQNEAQ (reference sequence). Trimming shortened V by 4 bases and J by 9 bases, and 13 bases separated the two germline ends. This CDR3 contains 13 residues. The CDR3 here is CASSYYRGGEQFF. CDR3 nucleotides: TGTGCCAGCAGCTACTATAGGGGGGGTGAGCAGTTCTTC.

A few counts support this clone. This chain joins TRBV7-9 and TRBJ2-1; D may be TRBD1 (6 bases). This CDR3 region has 12 residues. Germline V gene lookup returns CDR1 SEHNR and CDR2 FQNEAQ (reference sequence). Trimming removed 3 bases at V and 10 bases at J, with 10 bases between. For the CDR3, the DNA is TGTGCCAGCAGCTTTACAGGGTGGGAGCAGTTCTTC. This codes for CASSFTGWEQFF. Full variable domain (missing parts from reference TRBV7-9 and TRBJ2-1): DTGVSQNPRHKITKRGQNVTFRCDPISEHNRLYWYRQTLGQGPEFLTYFQNEAQLEKSRLLSDRFSAERPKGSFSTLEIQRTEQGDSAMYLCASSFTGWEQFFGPGTRLTVL.

The chain is built from TRBV15 and TRBJ2-2; maybe TRBD1 (6 bases). The CDR3 has 15 amino acids. The V end lost 6 bases, the J end lost 0 bases, and 11 bases lay between the germline ends. From germline, CDR1 is LNHNV and CDR2 YYDKDF (reference sequence). The CDR3 is CATSWGLANTGELFF. The DNA for the CDR3 is TGTGCCACCAGTTGGGGGCTAGCGAACACCGGGGAGCTGTTTTTT.

The count of this clone is one. J is TRBJ2-5 and V is TRBV9, with 11 positions matching TRBD2. The CDR3 contains 15 residues. Trimming removed 2 bases from V and 4 bases from J; junction bases left unmatched: 4. Germline V gene data show CDR1 as SGDLS and CDR2 as YYNGEE. The CDR3 reads CASSVSGGASETQYF. CDR3 DNA: TGTGCCAGCAGCGTTAGCGGGGGGGCCTCAGAGACCCAGTACTTC.

This clone was found once. This rearrangement joins TRBV6-5 to TRBJ2-7; 7 positions agree with TRBD2. The CDR3 is 14 residues long. V dropped 11 bases and J dropped 4; count of bases not matched to a gene: 14. Per germline, CDR1 MNHEY and CDR2 SVGAGI. CDR3 bases: TGTGCCGGGTCCCCTCGGGAGGATGAGTACGAGCAGTACTTC. Translating it yields CAGSPREDEYEQYF.

This rearrangement joins TRBV5-1 to TRBJ2-6, with a weak D call TRBD2 (5 bases). V was shortened by 0 bases and J by 4 bases, with 11 bases between the two germline ends. The V gene's germline CDR1 is SGHRS and CDR2 YFSETQ. The CDR3 totals 16 residues. CDR3 protein: CASSLVGEAGANVLTF. CDR3 DNA: TGCGCCAGCAGCTTGGTGGGAGAAGCCGGGGCCAACGTCCTGACTTTC. Combining the CDR3 with reference TRBV5-1 and TRBJ2-6 gives the whole variable domain KAGVTQTPRYLIKTRGQQVTLSCSPISGHRSVSWYQQTPGQGLQFLFEYFSETQRNKGNFPGRFSGRQFSNSRSEMNVSTLELGDSALYLCASSLVGEAGANVLTFGAGSRLTVL.

V and J are TRBV2 and TRBJ1-5; 10 positions match TRBD1. The germline V gene encodes CDR1 SNHLY and CDR2 FYNNEI. J gave up 4 bases and V 4 bases, and 4 bases lay outside the gene matches. The CDR3 is made up of 15 amino acids. CDR3: CASSVGQGRNQPQHF. The CDR3 nucleotides are TGTGCCAGCAGTGTGGGACAGGGGAGGAATCAGCCCCAGCATTTT.

This rearrangement joins TRBV5-6 to TRBJ2-1; D is ambiguous. The V and J ends lost 1 base and 3 bases respectively, with 8 bases between them. This CDR3 comprises 14 residues. Germline CDR1 SGHDT, CDR2 YYEEEE. CDR3 nucleotides: TGTGCCAGCAGCTTGCCTAGTTACTACAATGAGCAGTTCTTC. It codes for CASSLPSYYNEQFF.

V gene TRBV13 combines with J gene TRBJ2-5, with D perhaps matching TRBD2 (6 bases). CDR1 is PRHDT and CDR2 is FYEKMQ in the germline V gene (reference sequence). This CDR3 contains 15 residues. V was shortened by 4 bases and J by 2 bases, with 14 bases between the two germline ends. CDR3 bases: TGTGCCAGCAGCTCCTCCGGGACTGGACAAGAGACCCAGTACTTC. Amino acids: CASSSSGTGQETQYF.

The chain combines TRBV15 with TRBJ2-1, with 10 bases matching TRBD2. The CDR3 has 16 residues. The germline V gene has CDR1 LNHNV and CDR2 YYDKDF (reference sequence). After removal of 7 bases from V and 8 bases from J, the junction contained 14 bases not matched to a gene. The CDR3 protein is CATTRNRAGGLDEQFF. The CDR3 nucleotides read TGTGCCACCACACGGAACCGAGCGGGGGGGCTCGATGAGCAGTTCTTC.

V usage is TRBV12-2 and J usage is TRBJ1-4. TRBV12-2 is given as a pseudogene. The CDR3 is 19 residues long. The CDR3 reads CASRSPGTSRWTTNEKLFF. The CDR3 DNA is TGTGCAAGTCGATCGCCCGGGACTTCCCGGTGGACAACTAATGAAAAACTGTTTTTT.

The rearrangement links TRBV21-1 to TRBJ1-5. TRBV21-1 is termed a pseudogene. The CDR3 runs to 16 residues. The CDR3 here is CASSKGGLYSNQPQHF. The CDR3 DNA is TGTGCCAGCAGCAAAGGAGGGTTATATAGCAATCAGCCCCAGCATTTT.

The J gene is TRBJ2-5, the V gene TRBV4-3, with D possibly being TRBD2 (5 bases). The CDR3 extends over 14 amino acids. The germline gives CDR1 LGHNA, CDR2 YSLEER. The germline V and J ends were trimmed by 5 bases and 4 bases, with 14 bases remaining between them. The CDR3 region has the DNA TGCGCCAGCAGCTCCTATACTAGTGCAGAGACCCAGTACTTC. Encoded protein: CASSSYTSAETQYF.

This clone was detected once. V is TRBV27 and J is TRBJ2-7, with 9 bases that match TRBD2. This CDR3 has 16 residues. V lost 7 bases and J lost 0; bases outside the gene matches: 10. Germline CDR1 MNHEY, CDR2 SMNVEV (reference sequence). CDR3 DNA sequence: TGTGCCAGCACCAGGGTTAGCGGGGGTCTCTCCTACGAGCAGTACTTC. Translation gives CASTRVSGGLSYEQYF.

This sequence joins TRBV5-1 and TRBJ1-4; TRBD1 aligns across 7 bases. The CDR3 sequence is 14 residues long. Germline V gene lookup returns CDR1 SGHRS and CDR2 YFSETQ. Germline trimming cut 0 bases from V and 5 bases from J; bases unmatched to any gene: 1. CDR3 in DNA: TGCGCCAGCAGCTTGGTACAGGGGAATGAAAAACTGTTTTTT. Amino acids: CASSLVQGNEKLFF.

The chain uses TRBV5-1 and TRBJ2-1; TRBD1 matches 8 bases. CDR1 and CDR2 (germline): SGHRS, YFSETQ. The CDR3 is 14 residues long. V lost 0 bases, J lost 4 bases, and 0 bases stayed unmatched. The CDR3 sequence: CASSLGDRYNEQFF. CDR3 DNA sequence: TGCGCCAGCAGCTTGGGGGACAGGTACAATGAGCAGTTCTTC.

V and J are TRBV19 and TRBJ2-3; 9 positions match TRBD1. The CDR3 runs 13 residues. Germline V gene sequence: CDR1 LNHDA, CDR2 SQIVND (reference sequence). V lost 5 bases and J lost 6; bases outside the gene matches: 3. The CDR3 region has the DNA TGTGCCAGTAGTGTACAGGGGGCGGATACGCAGTATTTT. This translates into CASSVQGADTQYF.

The genes are TRBV7-8 and TRBJ1-6, with a tentative D call TRBD1 (6 bases). Germline CDR1 SGHVS, CDR2 FQNEAQ. Trimming left V 5 bases short and J 9 bases short, with 14 bases between. The CDR3 is 14 amino acids. DNA of the CDR3: TGTGCCAGCAGCCCCGGGACACCCCTTTCACCCCTCCACTTT. Amino acid sequence: CASSPGTPLSPLHF. Full variable domain (outside the CDR3, taken from reference TRBV7-8 and TRBJ1-6): GAGVSQSPRYKVAKRGQDVALRCDPISGHVSLFWYQQALGQGPEFLTYFQNEAQLDKSGLPSDRFFAERPEGSVSTLKIQRTQQEDSAVYLCASSPGTPLSPLHFGNGTRLTVT.

The chain recombines TRBV20-1 with TRBJ2-7; D is unresolved. The CDR3 runs to 11 residues. V was cut by 0 bases and J by 6 bases, with 6 bases left in between. Germline V CDR1 and CDR2: DFQATT, SNEGSKA (reference sequence). CDR3 in amino acids: CSARDFGEQYF. The CDR3 coding sequence is TGCAGTGCTAGAGATTTCGGCGAGCAGTACTTC.

The chain links TRBV6-1 to TRBJ2-7, with 8 bases lining up with TRBD2. In germline, CDR1 is MNHNS, CDR2 SASEGT. CDR3 length: 14 amino acids. J lost 4 bases, V lost 3 bases, and 5 bases had no gene match. The CDR3 loop reads CASSDPGLEYEQYF. For the CDR3, the DNA is TGTGCCAGCAGTGATCCGGGACTAGAATACGAGCAGTACTTC.

The V call is TRBV7-2, the J call TRBJ1-2, with 8 bases aligning to TRBD1. V lost 3 bases to trimming and J lost 5 bases; unmatched junction nucleotides: 11. The CDR3 extends over 16 amino acids. Germline assignment: CDR1 SGHTA and CDR2 FQGNSA. The chain's CDR3 is CASSLGQGAHRYGYTF. The CDR3 region has the DNA TGTGCCAGCAGCTTGGGTCAGGGGGCCCATAGGTATGGCTACACCTTC.

The chain carries TRBV30 and TRBJ2-2, with unresolved D. The V gene lost 0 bases and the J gene lost 8 bases, with 10 bases spanning the gap. Germline CDR1 is GTSNPN and CDR2 is SVGIG (reference sequence). This CDR3 has 13 residues. The DNA of the CDR3 is TGTGCCTGGAGTGTCGTCGACTTTGGGGAGCTGTTTTTT. Translation gives CAWSVVDFGELFF.

The J gene is TRBJ1-1, the V gene TRBV3-1 (or the pseudogene TRBV3-2); TRBD1 matches 10 bases. The CDR3 length is 19 residues. From germline, CDR1 is LGHDT and CDR2 YNNKEL (reference sequence). With V trimmed by 1 base and J by 3 bases, 14 bases remained unmatched. The CDR3 DNA sequence: TGTGCCAGCAGCCAAGTAGGAACAAGGGACAGGGGAGAGGACACTGAAGCTTTCTTT. It specifies CASSQVGTRDRGEDTEAFF.

The chain links TRBV19 to TRBJ1-3; D ambiguous. The CDR3 contains 15 residues. The germline V gene encodes CDR1 LNHDA and CDR2 SQIVND (reference sequence). The ends were cut back, 2 bases at V and 0 bases at J, with 8 bases in the middle. The CDR3 region has the DNA TGTGCCAGTAGTATAATAGCGATCTCTGGAAACACCATATATTTT. It codes for CASSIIAISGNTIYF. Filled out from reference TRBV19 and TRBJ1-3, the complete variable domain reads DGGITQSPKYLFRKEGQNVTLSCEQNLNHDAMYWYRQDPGQGLRLIYYSQIVNDFQKGDIAEGYSVSREKKESFPLTVTSAQKNPTAFYLCASSIIAISGNTIYFGEGSWLTVV.

CDR3 sequence reads: CATSRVVTGTDTQYF. DNA of the CDR3: TGTGCCACCAGCAGAGTCGTAACTGGCACAGATACGCAGTATTTT. The chain has TRBV15 and TRBJ2-3; D is ambiguous. Germline loops: CDR1 LNHNV, CDR2 YYDKDF (reference sequence). V shed 1 base and J shed 1 base, with 9 bases lying between them. CDR3 length: 15 residues.